This T cell receptor beta chain was documented in a study of T cell repertoires in cytomegalovirus infection. Across the whole study: Signatures in public TCR beta sequences pointed to both CMV infection and matching HLA type. Study observations and caveats: Using cumulative public TCR beta family frequency, the authors identified those who carried CMV together with the relevant HLA. CMV-specific HLA-C-restricted TCR beta clonotypes dominated the ex vivo response.

As to this clonotype: Its antigen is undetermined.

TCRdb processed the reads anew with MiXCR; each CDR3 protein has one entry. The sample has about 740,000 distinct CDR3 sequences, 35% to 45% seen once. Sequences were obtained from PBMCs. This receptor was identified in a human donor in good health (CMV status not recorded). Some clones in this sample may be carry-over from other donors' samples.

CDR3: CSISPQSGVRGEQFF. The CDR3 DNA follows: TGCAGTATTAGCCCTCAGAGCGGGGTCCGGGGGGAGCAGTTCTTC. V usage is TRBV20-1 and J usage is TRBJ2-1; 7 bases agree with TRBD2. J lost 10 bases, V lost 8 bases, and 20 bases had no gene match. Germline V gives CDR1 DFQATT, CDR2 SNEGSKA (reference sequence). The CDR3 contains 15 residues.